This entry concerns a single TCR beta chain. This specimen belongs to a study of blood T cell repertoires in COVID-19. Study at large: T cells, B-cell-depleted T cells, or PBMCs provided the cDNA or gDNA that served as material.

The CDR3 covers 12 residues. The V end was cut by 4 bases, the J end by 1 base, with 7 bases between. Germline V gene data show CDR1 as GTSNPN and CDR2 as SVGIG (reference sequence). In the study's own analysis: Estimated nucleated cell counts came from reference gene primer amplification. Data came from immunoSEQ multiplex PCR; TCRdb stores just in-frame clones and leaves some out. That table supplies the V and J calls and clone size; D and trimming were determined from the DNA. The sample shows 50,000 to 60,000 clones, more than 70% of them seen only once. The sample comprised peripheral blood. This rearrangement joins TRBV30 to TRBJ1-2; D unclear. This clonotype was obtained from a man in his sixties with active COVID-19. CDR3 nucleotide sequence: TGTGCCTGGATGAGGCTTAACTATGGCTACACCTTC. This gives the protein CAWMRLNYGYTF.